The next 8 T cell receptor beta chains were all read from a single sample in a study of blood T cell repertoires in COVID-19. Measured with immunoSEQ multiplex PCR; TCRdb has only the in-frame clones, and not every one. The top ten hold around 3.3% of the sample, which has more than 95,000 clones, around 90% seen once. Sequencing input: peripheral blood. Source of these receptors: a man in his fifties or sixties in a cohort sampled during active COVID-19.

Comments on this clone: This same CDR3 is encoded by further DNA sequences in the sample. The chain uses TRBV5-1 and TRBJ1-1; D not certain. V was cut by 0 bases and J by 5 bases, with 8 bases left in between. From germline, CDR1 is SGHRS and CDR2 YFSETQ. This CDR3 region has 13 residues. CDR3: CASSLERGTEAFF. DNA of the CDR3: TGCGCCAGCAGCTTGGAACGGGGAACTGAAGCTTTCTTT.

This sequence joins TRBV12-3 or TRBV12-4 and TRBJ1-1; D is unclear. This CDR3 is built from 13 residues. Trimming stripped 2 bases from V and 1 base from J, with 5 bases between. As DNA, the CDR3 is TGTGCCAGCAGTTTACGAGAGAACACTGAAGCTTTCTTT. The encoded protein is CASSLRENTEAFF.

This clone came up a few times. This chain connects TRBV3-1 (or the pseudogene TRBV3-2) to TRBJ1-1, with no clear D. Germline-derived CDR1 and CDR2 are LGHDT and YNNKEL (reference sequence). With 0 bases removed from V and 1 base from J, the gap between germline ends came to 6 bases. CDR3 length equals 14 residues. The chain's CDR3 is CASSQDLGNTEAFF. The CDR3 nucleotides are TGTGCCAGCAGCCAAGATCTCGGGAACACTGAAGCTTTCTTT.

V is TRBV9 and J is TRBJ1-2; TRBD1 is a possible D gene (5 bases). V lost 0 bases and J lost 2, with 8 bases in between. From germline, CDR1 is SGDLS and CDR2 YYNGEE. The CDR3 covers 14 residues. The CDR3 DNA follows: TGTGCCAGCAGCGTAGACGGGGGGAACTATGGCTACACCTTC. Translating gives CASSVDGGNYGYTF.

V is TRBV14 and J is TRBJ2-3; 13 bases align to TRBD2. Germline loops: CDR1 SGHDN, CDR2 FVKESK. This CDR3 region has 16 residues. Trimming at V came to 6 bases and at J to 2 bases, leaving 5 bases not matched to a gene. Written as DNA, the CDR3 is TGTGCCAGCAGACTTACTAGCGGGGGGGCCACAGATACGCAGTATTTT. This sequence encodes CASRLTSGGATDTQYF. Full variable domain (remainder filled in from reference TRBV14 and TRBJ2-3): EAGVTQFPSHSVIEKGQTVTLRCDPISGHDNLYWYRRVMGKEIKFLLHFVKESKQDESGMPNNRFLAERTGGTYSTLKVQPAELEDSGVYFCASRLTSGGATDTQYFGPGTRLTVL.

The chain joins TRBV7-3 to TRBJ1-1; TRBD1 matches at 8 bases. Unmatched junction bases numbered 11, after V lost 5 bases and J lost 6 bases. This CDR3 is 15 amino acids long. Germline-derived CDR1 and CDR2 are SGHTA and FQGTGA. The CDR3 here is CASSPLDRVGSEAFF. The CDR3 region has the DNA TGTGCCAGCAGCCCCCTGGACAGGGTGGGCTCTGAAGCTTTCTTT.

The genes are TRBV2 and TRBJ1-4; a weak D match, TRBD1 (6 bases). The CDR3 sequence is 13 residues long. CDR1 is SNHLY and CDR2 is FYNNEI in the germline V gene. The V gene lost 6 bases and the J gene lost 8 bases, with 13 bases spanning the gap. The CDR3: CASRGAEFEKLFF. The CDR3 DNA reads TGTGCCAGCAGGGGGGCTGAATTCGAAAAACTGTTTTTT. The variable domain in full, with the rest retrieved from reference TRBV2 and TRBJ1-4, is EPEVTQTPSHQVTQMGQEVILRCVPISNHLYFYWYRQILGQKVEFLVSFYNNEISEKSEIFDDQFSVERPDGSNFTLKIRSTKLEDSAMYFCASRGAEFEKLFFGSGTQLSVL.

The V call is TRBV19, the J call TRBJ1-4; D unresolved. The CDR3 totals 16 residues. V lost 6 bases, J lost 10 bases, and 24 bases lay in between. The germline V gene has CDR1 LNHDA and CDR2 SQIVND (reference sequence). In DNA form, the CDR3 reads TGTGCCAGTAGCCCTGGACCGGGGATGACTTTACGAAAACTGTTTTTT. This gives the protein CASSPGPGMTLRKLFF.